This entry concerns a single T cell receptor beta chain. Its target is not known. Some clones are missing from TCRdb's copy, which holds only in-frame ones; the method was immunoSEQ multiplex PCR. This table has 300,000 to 350,000 clones, about 85% appearing once. These data originate in a study of Ad26.COV2.S vaccination and SARS-CoV-2 variants. Study-wide results and limits: Reported post-vaccination CD8+ and CD4+ T cell responses to spike showed substantial breadth.

The treatment: roughly 20 received Ad26.COV2.S at low or high dose, single or two shots; several received placebo; per-sample allocation not given. At day 63 after the first vaccine or placebo injection, samples were drawn. Trimming took off 5 bases at V and 7 bases at J, with 13 bases between the two ends. This CDR3 has 12 residues. CDR1 and CDR2 from the germline V gene are SGHTS and YDEGEE. This clonotype originated in a person aged 18-65 years who received the Ad26.COV2.S COVID-19 vaccine or a placebo. The sample was peripheral blood, taken in a trial of Ad26.COV2.S vaccine versus placebo. This rearrangement joins TRBV5-8 to TRBJ2-7, with D maybe TRBD1 (6 bases). CDR3 residues: CASSDRPSEQYF. CDR3 nucleotide sequence: TGTGCCAGCAGTGACAGGCCATCGGAGCAGTACTTC. The whole variable domain, filled in from reference TRBV5-8 and TRBJ2-7, reads EAGVTQSPTHLIKTRGQQATLRCSPISGHTSVYWYQQALGLGLQFLLWYDEGEERNRGNFPPRFSGRQFPNYSSELNVNALELEDSALYLCASSDRPSEQYFGPGTRLTVT.